The 17 T cell receptor beta chains below come from one sample, sequenced in a study of hypomethylating agent response in myelodysplastic syndrome. Sequencing was performed with immunoSEQ multiplex PCR; in TCRdb, only in-frame clones are kept and a portion is missing. This sample has about 10,000 clones, with about 83% found just once. The sequencing here drew on bone marrow, taken before or after starting hypomethylating agent treatment for myelodysplastic syndrome (not recorded which). Receptors were obtained from a human donor with myelodysplastic syndrome.

This clone appeared a few times. The chain uses TRBV15 and TRBJ1-1; the D gene is possibly TRBD1 (6 bases). The germline V gene has CDR1 LNHNV and CDR2 YYDKDF (reference sequence). The CDR3 is 15 amino acids. The germline V and J ends were trimmed by 3 bases and 3 bases, with 14 bases remaining between them. CDR3 residues: CATSSSTGRDTEAFF. The CDR3 DNA is TGTGCCACCAGCAGCTCAACAGGGAGGGACACTGAAGCTTTCTTT.

The chain joins TRBV7-9 to TRBJ2-3; D may be TRBD2 (6 bases). The CDR3 is 15 amino acids. With 4 bases removed from V and 5 bases from J, the gap between germline ends came to 16 bases. Germline lookup yields CDR1 SEHNR and CDR2 FQNEAQ (reference sequence). CDR3 region: CASSSRLEAVDTQYF. CDR3 nucleotide sequence: TGTGCCAGCAGCTCCAGACTAGAAGCGGTAGATACGCAGTATTTT.

This rearrangement joins TRBV2 to TRBJ2-1; the D gene is possibly TRBD1 (6 bases). Trimming removed 7 bases from V and 7 bases from J, with 23 bases in between. The CDR3 spans 16 residues. Looked up from germline, CDR1 is SNHLY and CDR2 is FYNNEI. CDR3: CASTLLRGQGWNEQFF. In DNA form, the CDR3 reads TGTGCCAGCACCCTTCTTAGGGGCCAGGGGTGGAATGAGCAGTTCTTC.

The genes are TRBV7-3 and TRBJ1-6; tentative D call: TRBD1 (5 bases). Trimming removed 0 bases from V and 10 bases from J, with 10 bases in between. CDR1 is SGHTA and CDR2 is FQGTGA in the germline V gene. The CDR3 covers 14 residues. The CDR3 DNA reads as TGTGCCAGCAGCTTAACTGGGGCAGGGTCACCCCTCCACTTT. This encodes CASSLTGAGSPLHF.

The chain joins TRBV30 to TRBJ1-1; D is uncertain. Trimming took off 0 bases at V and 7 bases at J, with 9 bases between the two ends. In germline, CDR1 is GTSNPN, CDR2 SVGIG (reference sequence). The CDR3 has 12 residues. CDR3 DNA: TGTGCCTGGAGTGTCTCCAGTATTGAAGCTTTCTTT. This codes for CAWSVSSIEAFF. The whole variable domain, filled in from reference TRBV30 and TRBJ1-1, reads SQTIHQWPATLVQPVGSPLSLECTVEGTSNPNLYWYRQAAGRGLQLLFYSVGIGQISSEVPQNLSASRPQDRQFILSSKKLLLSDSGFYLCAWSVSSIEAFFGQGTRLTVV.

V usage is TRBV10-3 and J usage is TRBJ2-7; D not certain. V lost 8 bases to trimming and J lost 3 bases, with 17 bases between them. This CDR3 spans 14 amino acids. Germline values: CDR1 ENHRY, CDR2 SYGVKD. This chain's CDR3 is CAIQGGRSGYEQYF. In DNA, the CDR3 is TGTGCCATCCAAGGTGGAAGGTCCGGCTACGAGCAGTACTTC.

CDR3 sequence reads: CASSLQGGLSTDTQYF. The CDR3 nucleotides are TGTGCCAGCAGCTTACAGGGGGGTTTAAGCACAGATACGCAGTATTTT. The rearrangement links TRBV7-2 to TRBJ2-3, with D possibly TRBD1 on 7 matching bases. This CDR3 contains 16 residues. V was shortened by 2 bases and J by 0 bases, with 12 bases between the two germline ends. CDR1 SGHTA and CDR2 FQGNSA come from the germline V gene.

This clone is a singleton in its sample. The chain employs TRBV7-9 and TRBJ2-1; a possible D gene is TRBD2 (5 bases). The CDR3 sequence is 15 residues long. V was cut by 5 bases and J by 3 bases, with 14 bases left in between. In germline, CDR1 is SEHNR, CDR2 FQNEAQ (reference sequence). In DNA, the CDR3 is TGTGCCAGCAGCCCTGATACTAGGGACTACAATGAGCAGTTCTTC. This translates into CASSPDTRDYNEQFF. Filled out from reference TRBV7-9 and TRBJ2-1, the complete variable domain reads DTGVSQNPRHKITKRGQNVTFRCDPISEHNRLYWYRQTLGQGPEFLTYFQNEAQLEKSRLLSDRFSAERPKGSFSTLEIQRTEQGDSAMYLCASSPDTRDYNEQFFGPGTRLTVL.

The J gene is TRBJ1-5, the V gene TRBV6-6; D gene uncertain. The CDR3 has 15 residues. Trimming left V 2 bases short and J 7 bases short, with 15 bases between. CDR1 and CDR2 from the germline V gene are MNHNY and SVGAGI (reference sequence). DNA for the CDR3: TGTGCCAGCAGTTACACCCGGGTCCGCGGGCAGCCCCAGCATTTT. Amino acid sequence: CASSYTRVRGQPQHF.

The chain carries TRBV5-1 and TRBJ2-2; TRBD2 matches 10 bases. This CDR3 is built from 18 residues. The trim removed 3 bases at V and 0 bases at J, leaving 8 bases unmatched. CDR1 and CDR2 (germline): SGHRS, YFSETQ. CDR3 protein: CASSWLGSGGTNTGELFF. CDR3 nucleotides: TGCGCCAGCAGCTGGCTGGGTAGCGGGGGGACGAACACCGGGGAGCTGTTTTTT.

V usage is TRBV6-1 and J usage is TRBJ1-1; TRBD1 might be the D (6 bases). This CDR3 comprises 13 residues. Germline lookup yields CDR1 MNHNS and CDR2 SASEGT. V was trimmed by 6 bases and J by 4 bases, leaving 12 bases between them. CDR3 sequence reads: CASSHTGSTEAFF. DNA of the CDR3: TGTGCCAGCAGCCACACAGGGAGCACTGAAGCTTTCTTT.

The J gene is TRBJ2-5, the V gene TRBV5-1, with D perhaps matching TRBD1 (6 bases). CDR1 is SGHRS and CDR2 is YFSETQ in the germline V gene. The CDR3 contains 13 residues. Trimming left V 2 bases short and J 2 bases short, with 7 bases between. In DNA, the CDR3 is TGCGCCAGCAGCTTCACAGGGCAAGAGACCCAGTACTTC. It is translated as CASSFTGQETQYF.

The V gene is TRBV27, the J gene TRBJ2-5; D might be TRBD1 or TRBD2, each matching 6 bases. V gave up 0 bases and J gave up 5 bases, with 16 bases separating them. This CDR3 region has 16 residues. CDR1 MNHEY and CDR2 SMNVEV come from the germline V gene (reference sequence). CDR3 sequence reads: CASSLSGGRRGETQYF. The CDR3 coding sequence is TGTGCCAGCAGTTTATCTGGGGGGCGAAGGGGTGAGACCCAGTACTTC.

The chain carries TRBV5-5 and TRBJ1-3; D not certain. The germline V gene encodes CDR1 SGHKS and CDR2 YYEKEE (reference sequence). V gave up 5 bases and J gave up 1 base, with 13 bases separating them. The CDR3 totals 15 residues. In DNA, the CDR3 is TGTGCCAGCAGTTTTTCCGCCTCGTCTGGAAACACCATATATTTT. Protein sequence: CASSFSASSGNTIYF.

Concerning this clone itself: One junction end disagrees with the germline gene, perhaps due to a read error. The chain combines TRBV4-2 with TRBJ1-2, with 8 bases matching TRBD1. In germline, CDR1 is LGHNA, CDR2 YNFKEQ. The CDR3 runs 14 residues. In DNA form, the CDR3 reads TGTACCAGCAGCCAAGACCAGGGGGCAAATGGCTACACCTTC. Protein: CTSSQDQGANGYTF.

This chain uses TRBV6-4 with TRBJ2-7, with 10 bases fitting TRBD2. Germline CDR1 MRHNA, CDR2 SNTAGT. This CDR3 spans 15 amino acids. With 7 bases clipped from V and 0 bases from J, the junction kept 6 bases outside the gene matches. CDR3 bases: TGTGCCAGCACGGGAGCGGGAGGGAACTCCTACGAGCAGTACTTC. Its translation: CASTGAGGNSYEQYF.

In the case of this clone: At one boundary the junction diverges from the germline segment, which might be a read error. V is TRBV6-6 and J is TRBJ1-1, with no clear D. The germline V gene has CDR1 MNHNY and CDR2 SVGAGI (reference sequence). The CDR3 spans 13 residues. This CDR3 reads CASSNSGSTEAFF. The CDR3 DNA reads TGTGCCAGCAGTAACTCGGGGAGCACTGAAGCTTTCTTT.